This TCR beta chain emerged from a study of blood T cell repertoires in COVID-19. Turning to the study itself: Nucleic acid was either cDNA or gDNA, and it came from T cells, B-cell-depleted T cells, or PBMCs.

Sequencing used immunoSEQ multiplex PCR; TCRdb keeps in-frame clones, though not all of them. This sample has 250,000 or so clones, with 84% found just once. The CDR3 runs to 14 residues. The V and J ends lost 9 bases and 6 bases respectively, with 17 bases between them. CDR1 and CDR2 (germline): MNHEY, SMNVEV (reference sequence). Donors were grouped by their self-reported clinical history. Recovery meant two consecutive negative NP/OP PCR tests, professional clearance, or resolved symptoms. Material for sequencing was PBMCs or T cells enriched from blood (not recorded which). This rearrangement joins TRBV27 to TRBJ2-2; D possibly corresponds to TRBD2 (6 bases). This receptor was identified in a man aged 45 to 65 who had recovered from COVID-19. The CDR3 loop reads CASATGTSPGELFF. The CDR3 DNA is TGTGCCAGTGCCACCGGGACTTCCCCCGGGGAGCTGTTTTTT.